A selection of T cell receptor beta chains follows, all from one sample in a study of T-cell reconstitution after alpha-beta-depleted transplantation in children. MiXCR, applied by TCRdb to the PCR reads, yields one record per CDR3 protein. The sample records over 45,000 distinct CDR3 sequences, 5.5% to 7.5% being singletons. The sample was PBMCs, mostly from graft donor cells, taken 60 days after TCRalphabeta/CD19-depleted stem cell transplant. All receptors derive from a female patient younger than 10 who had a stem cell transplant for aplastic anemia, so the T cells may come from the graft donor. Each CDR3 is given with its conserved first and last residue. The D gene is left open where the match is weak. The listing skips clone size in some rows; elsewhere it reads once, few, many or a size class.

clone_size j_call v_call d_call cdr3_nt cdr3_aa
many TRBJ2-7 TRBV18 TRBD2 TGTGCCAGCTCACCAGCCGGGAGGCCAACTTCCTACGAGCAGTACTTC CASSPAGRPTSYEQYF
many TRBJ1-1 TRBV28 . TGTGCCAGCAGTTTTGTGGGGGCTCCTGAAGCTTTCTTT CASSFVGAPEAFF
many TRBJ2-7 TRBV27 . TGTGCCAGCAGTTTTCGTCTCCTGACGAGGAACGAGCAGTACTTC CASSFRLLTRNEQYF
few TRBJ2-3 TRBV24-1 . TGTGCCACCAGTACAAACAGGGTCACAGATACGCAGTATTTT CATSTNRVTDTQYF
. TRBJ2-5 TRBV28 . TGTGCCAGCAGTTTTTGGTTTGATAGGGGTCCCGATAAAGAGACCCAGTACTTC CASSFWFDRGPDKETQYF
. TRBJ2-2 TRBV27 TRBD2 TGTGCCAGCAGTCTATCTAGCGGGCTCGGGGAGCTGTTTTTT CASSLSSGLGELFF
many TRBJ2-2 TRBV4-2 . TGTGCCAGCAGCCATGGGAACGCGAACACCGGGGAGCTGTTTTTT CASSHGNANTGELFF
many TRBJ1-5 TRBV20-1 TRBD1 TGCAGTGCTAAGATGACAGGGGGCGCGTTCGGTTATCAGCCCCAGCATTTT CSAKMTGGAFGYQPQHF
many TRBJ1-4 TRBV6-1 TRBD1 TGTGCCAGCAGTGAGGGACAGGGGAATGAAAAACTGTTTTTT CASSEGQGNEKLFF
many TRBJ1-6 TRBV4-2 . TGTGCCAGCAGCCAAGATTTAGAGACAGCAAATTCACCCCTCCACTTT CASSQDLETANSPLHF
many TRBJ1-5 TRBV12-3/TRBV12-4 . TGTGCCAGCAGGCAGGCCGGGACACATCAGCCCCAGCATTTT CASRQAGTHQPQHF
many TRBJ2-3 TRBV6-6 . TGTGCCAGCAGTGACCCTGGGCGGCCCTTCACAGATACGCAGTATTTT CASSDPGRPFTDTQYF
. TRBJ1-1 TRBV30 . TGTGCCTGGAGCCTCAGGGTGACTGAAGCTTTCTTT CAWSLRVTEAFF
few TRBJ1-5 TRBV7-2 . TGTGCCAGCAGCTTACAAAGTGGTCAGCCCCAGCATTTT CASSLQSGQPQHF
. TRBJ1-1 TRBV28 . TGTGCCAGCAGCGCGGGGTACACTGAAGCTTTCTTT CASSAGYTEAFF
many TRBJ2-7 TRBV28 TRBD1 TGTGCCACCCGGGACAGAGCCTACGAGCAGTACTTC CATRDRAYEQYF
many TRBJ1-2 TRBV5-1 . TGCGCCAGCAGCAAGGACGAGGTAGGAGGCTATGGCTACACCTTC CASSKDEVGGYGYTF
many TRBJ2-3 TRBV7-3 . TGTGCCAGCAGCCCACGGGACGGCACAGATACGCAGTATTTT CASSPRDGTDTQYF
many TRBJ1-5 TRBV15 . TGTGCCACCAGCAGAGATTTTGGGGATCGGCCCCAGCATTTT CATSRDFGDRPQHF
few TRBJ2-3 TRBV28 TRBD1 TGTGCCAGCAGCGGACAGGGAGGAGATACGCAGTATTTT CASSGQGGDTQYF